The following is a T cell receptor (beta chain) sequence with its context. This clonotype has a count of ten or more. Its antigen specificity is not known. Qualities for individual bases were not recorded, and no much larger clone is one base off. Library generation was performed with RACE. Sequencing used a NextSeq 500. During library preparation, unique molecular identifiers were attached to individual cDNA molecules so that TCRs could be counted quantitatively and reproducibly. From each blood RNA sample, both TCR alpha and TCR beta chains were sequenced. In the paper's pipeline: Samples had a median of approximately 96,000 TCRs, with a range from roughly 20,000 to 690,600. The Decombinator software suite was used to annotate the V, J and CDR3 of the TCR reads. Every sample was subsampled to the same number of TCRs (28,000) for the PS versus PT1 abundance plots. TCRs were defined as expanded if absent before sensitization and observed at least eight times at the 2-week time point. TCRdb reprocessed the public reads (quality trimming at Q25 with fastp, clone calling with MiXCR) and kept in-frame beta chains. Every distinct CDR3 protein forms one entry, paired with its most common genes and DNA. The authors' filters were not applied to this entry. The sample records about 60,000 distinct CDR3 sequences, 9.3% of which are singletons. The ten largest account for 13% of the sample.

The data stem from a study of human T cells and chemical hapten exposure (dated by TCRdb to about 2021). As for the study more broadly: For sensitization, 2% DPC in acetone was applied to a 2 cm by 2 cm area of upper inner arm skin. Throughout the approximately 25-week study period, patients were also given weekly therapeutic DPC doses on the scalp. Patch testing was performed on the upper back with Finn chambers containing 0.01% DPC, and the patch tests were scored after 6 days according to International Contact Dermatitis Research Group standards. Most of the patients in the cohort were female, and the cohort covered alopecia areata with under or over 50% scalp involvement, alopecia totalis and alopecia universalis. Libraries were pooled for sequencing, and variation in per-sample TCR yields was attributed mainly to small differences in library volumes within the pool. This study followed changes in the peripheral blood TCR repertoire in vivo during primary and secondary sensitization of alopecia patients to the hapten diphenylcyclopropenone (DPC). Blood was sampled from patients pre-sensitization (week 0) and at 2, 6 and about 24 weeks after DPC sensitization. For TCR sequencing, blood came from about 28 alopecia patients at anywhere from one to four time points (pre-sensitization, 2, 6 and 24 weeks).

The cysteine opens and the phenylalanine closes a CDR3 of 17 amino acids. Of the read, only the CDR3 DNA is kept; its 51 bases are in frame from base 1. V is clipped by 1 base and J by 1 base, and the sequence between their germline boundaries is 15 bases long. From a lookup of the germline V gene, CDR1 and CDR2 are MGHRA and YSYEKL. The time point label, read with the paper, signifies: patch test 1, 2 weeks after DPC sensitization. The meaning of the sample's treatment or condition label: therapeutic diphenylcyclopropenone sensitization with weekly scalp DPC. At each patch-test visit, blood was drawn before the patch test was applied. To be eligible, patients had to be aged 18 to 70, diagnosed with alopecia and judged suitable for DPC therapy, while pregnant patients were excluded. Total RNA was extracted from unfractionated whole blood collected in Tempus Blood RNA tubes. The paper's findings and limits, for the study overall: DPC sensitization did not change the number of TCRs with a frequency above 1 in 1000, and there was no evidence of changes in global repertoire structure. Repeated subsampling changed both the strength of the expansion versus patch-test correlation and the threshold at which the correlation became significant. All patients had alopecia, a presumed autoimmune disease, so their immune response might differ from that of healthy individuals. Significantly more large CDR3 similarity clusters were formed by expanded TCRs than by pre-sensitization or healthy control sets, consistent with antigen-driven responses. Patch test score correlated positively with the number of PT1 expanded TCRs, reaching significance at thresholds 8, 16 and 32 but not at 4.

The chain is encoded by TRBV4-1 joined to TRBJ2-3; the D gene is possibly TRBD1, with 6 bases matching. The clonotype comes from a woman in her thirties or forties with alopecia areata. Some clones in this sample may be carry-over from other donors' samples. The specimen comprised whole blood, sampled in connection with sensitization to the hapten diphenylcyclopropenone (DPC). The nucleotide sequence is given as TGCGCCAGCAGCCAAGCCCACAGGGCTGAGGGCACAGATACGCAGTATTTT. Its coded protein is CASSQAHRAEGTDTQYF.